The clone carrying this T cell receptor (beta chain) was detected once. An input of about 0.45 to 1 ug of RNA was subjected to reverse transcription using random hexamers. immunoSEQ multiplex PCR amplified TCR beta CDR3 across 54 Vbeta, 13 Jbeta. TCRdb itself ran the immunoSEQ multiplex PCR reads through MiXCR, one entry per CDR3 protein. Here the sample spans roughly 47,000 distinct CDR3 sequences, about 92% being singletons. This sample was taken from a study of CD8 T cells in Susac syndrome. The germline V and J ends were trimmed by 0 bases and 12 bases, with 11 bases remaining between them. There are 12 residues in the CDR3. The germline V gene encodes CDR1 SGHAT and CDR2 FQNNGV. The study used healthy donors as controls matched for age and sex. Isolation of CD8+ and CD4+ T cells was performed negatively, whereas enrichment of TEMRA cells was done by FACS.

The V call is TRBV11-2, the J call TRBJ1-1, with D uncertain. Sequenced material: CD8+ T cells from PBMCs. This TCR was sampled from a human donor in good health. The CDR3 region has the DNA TGTGCCAGCAGCTTAGACCCGCGACGCCCTTTCTTT. It translates to CASSLDPRRPFF. The whole variable domain, remainder taken from reference TRBV11-2 and TRBJ1-1, is EAGVAQSPRYKIIEKRQSVAFWCNPISGHATLYWYQQILGQGPKLLIQFQNNGVVDDSQLPKDRFSAERLKGVDSTLKIQPAKLEDSAVYLCASSLDPRRPFFGQGTRLTVV.